The next 18 T cell receptor beta chains were all read from a single sample in a study of T cell changes during pregnancy in multiple sclerosis. Profiling relied on immunoSEQ multiplex PCR, and the TCRdb table lists in-frame clones only, not all of them. The table has approximately 24,000 clones, 80% to 90% seen once. The material sequenced was CD8+ T cells from peripheral blood mononuclear cells, taken in the first trimester of pregnancy. The receptors were sampled from a female donor in good health, enrolled as a control in a pregnancy study.

This clone was seen many times. J is TRBJ1-6 and V is TRBV5-1; D is uncertain. The germline CDR1 and CDR2 sequences are SGHRS and YFSETQ. The germline V and J ends were trimmed by 0 bases and 8 bases, with 9 bases remaining between them. This CDR3 is built from 14 residues. The CDR3 DNA reads TGCGCCAGCAGCTTGGGAGGTCGATATTCACCCCTCCACTTT. Its translation is CASSLGGRYSPLHF.

The chain couples TRBV27 to TRBJ2-5; D might be TRBD1 (6 bases). Per the germline V gene, CDR1 is MNHEY and CDR2 is SMNVEV (reference sequence). This CDR3 is 13 amino acids long. The CDR3 loop is CASRQGPQETQYF. The CDR3 bases are TGTGCTTCGCGGCAGGGGCCTCAAGAGACCCAGTACTTC.

This sequence joins TRBV6-1 and TRBJ2-2, with unresolved D. Trimming shortened V by 4 bases and J by 3 bases, and 9 bases separated the two germline ends. The CDR3 is 14 amino acids. Germline CDR1 MNHNS, CDR2 SASEGT. The CDR3 sequence: CASSAGSDTGELFF. CDR3 sequence (DNA): TGTGCCAGCAGTGCCGGGTCCGACACCGGGGAGCTGTTTTTT.

This chain joins TRBV19 and TRBJ2-2, with a possible D match to TRBD1 (6 bases). This CDR3 contains 18 residues. The ends were cut back, 4 bases at V and 1 base at J, with 19 bases in the middle. Germline V gene data show CDR1 as LNHDA and CDR2 as SQIVND (reference sequence). The CDR3 here is CASSTLYSGDMNTGELFF. In nucleotides, the CDR3 is TGTGCCAGTAGTACCTTGTACTCAGGGGACATGAACACCGGGGAGCTGTTTTTT.

The chain employs TRBV15 and TRBJ2-1, with D perhaps TRBD2 (5 bases). CDR3 length equals 13 residues. The ends were cut back, 5 bases at V and 8 bases at J, with 13 bases in the middle. Germline values: CDR1 LNHNV, CDR2 YYDKDF (reference sequence). Here the CDR3 DNA reads TGTGCCACCAGCGTCCGGGAACTCTATGAGCAGTTCTTC. This gives the protein CATSVRELYEQFF.

The J gene is TRBJ1-5, the V gene TRBV15, with D possibly being TRBD1 (5 bases). Germline loops: CDR1 LNHNV, CDR2 YYDKDF (reference sequence). The CDR3 is 12 residues long. V lost 9 bases, J lost 7 bases, and 13 bases lay in between. The CDR3 is CATQHGGQPQHF. CDR3 DNA: TGTGCCACACAGCACGGGGGGCAGCCCCAGCATTTT.

This clone was seen only once. The chain couples TRBV5-8 to TRBJ1-6; TRBD1 matches at 9 bases. CDR3 size: 16 residues. Germline CDR1 reads SGHTS; CDR2 reads YDEGEE. J gave up 8 bases and V 4 bases, and 10 bases lay outside the gene matches. The DNA for the CDR3 is TGTGCCAGCAGCCCTTTGGACAGGGGTGGGTATTCACCCCTCCACTTT. This encodes CASSPLDRGGYSPLHF. The variable domain in full, with the rest retrieved from reference TRBV5-8 and TRBJ1-6, is EAGVTQSPTHLIKTRGQQATLRCSPISGHTSVYWYQQALGLGLQFLLWYDEGEERNRGNFPPRFSGRQFPNYSSELNVNALELEDSALYLCASSPLDRGGYSPLHFGNGTRLTVT.

The chain recombines TRBV4-1 with TRBJ2-7; TRBD2 agrees at 7 bases. After removal of 0 bases from V and 0 bases from J, the junction contained 11 bases not matched to a gene. This CDR3 spans 18 amino acids. Germline V gene data show CDR1 as MGHRA and CDR2 as YSYEKL. The CDR3 reads CASSQDSTSGESSYEQYF. The DNA of the CDR3 is TGCGCCAGCAGCCAAGATTCAACGAGCGGGGAGAGCTCCTACGAGCAGTACTTC.

This clone was counted a single time. The chain joins TRBV6-5 to TRBJ2-7, with 8 bases identical to TRBD1. Germline V gene sequence: CDR1 MNHEY, CDR2 SVGAGI. V trimming: 2 bases; J trimming: 5 bases; junction bases outside the gene matches: 5. CDR3 length: 14 residues. The CDR3 DNA sequence: TGTGCCAGCAGTTACACCAGGACAGGGAACGAGCAGTACTTC. Its protein product is CASSYTRTGNEQYF.

This clone was recorded only once. J is TRBJ2-3 and V is TRBV9; 9 nucleotides line up with TRBD1. The CDR3 has 18 residues. Trimming removed 4 bases from V and 7 bases from J; junction bases left unmatched: 19. CDR1 is SGDLS, CDR2 YYNGEE, per germline. In DNA, the CDR3 is TGTGCCAGCAGCCCCGAGGACAGGGGCGCCCGCCCCGCGAATACGCAGTATTTT. Encoded protein: CASSPEDRGARPANTQYF.

This chain connects TRBV2 to TRBJ2-3, with 9 nucleotides matching TRBD1. The CDR3 is 16 amino acids. Germline V gene data show CDR1 as SNHLY and CDR2 as FYNNEI. The V gene end was trimmed by 5 bases and the J gene end by 0 bases; junction bases not matched to a gene: 6. CDR3: CASSPTGGSSTDTQYF. The CDR3, as DNA: TGTGCCAGCAGTCCGACAGGGGGTAGCAGCACAGATACGCAGTATTTT.

The chain uses TRBV4-3 and TRBJ1-6, with a possible D match to TRBD1 (6 bases). V was pared by 0 bases and J by 2 bases, with 11 bases between. Germline V gene lookup returns CDR1 LGHNA and CDR2 YSLEER. The CDR3 totals 17 residues. In nucleotides, the CDR3 is TGCGCCAGCAGCCAAGATGCGGGGGGCGCCTATAATTCACCCCTCCACTTT. Residues: CASSQDAGGAYNSPLHF.

The chain uses TRBV4-3 and TRBJ1-1, with TRBD1 as a possible D gene (5 bases). V was clipped by 0 bases and J by 3 bases, with 14 bases between them. The CDR3 length is 16 residues. The germline V gene has CDR1 LGHNA and CDR2 YSLEER. CDR3 sequence (DNA): TGCGCCAGCAGCCAAGAGACAGAGTCGTTAGACACTGAAGCTTTCTTT. This encodes CASSQETESLDTEAFF.

The chain is built from TRBV7-9 and TRBJ2-6; D uncertain. V gave up 4 bases and J gave up 0 bases, with 16 bases separating them. The CDR3 extends over 18 amino acids. Germline V gives CDR1 SEHNR, CDR2 FQNEAQ (reference sequence). CDR3 in DNA: TGTGCCAGCAGCTCTTTGGCCACAATTAACTCTGGGGCCAACGTCCTGACTTTC. Translating gives CASSSLATINSGANVLTF.

This clone was recorded only once. The V call is TRBV4-3, the J call TRBJ1-1, with unresolved D. Germline V gives CDR1 LGHNA, CDR2 YSLEER. V was pared by 1 base and J by 3 bases, with 15 bases between. The CDR3 is made up of 16 amino acids. The CDR3 reads CASSQAMRASDTEAFF. In DNA, the CDR3 is TGCGCCAGCAGCCAAGCGATGAGGGCTAGCGACACTGAAGCTTTCTTT.

The CDR3 DNA sequence: TGTGCCAGCAGCCTACTCGGCCTAGCGGAAGCTCCTGGAGAGACCCAGTACTTC. Residues: CASSLLGLAEAPGETQYF. V gene TRBV7-9 combines with J gene TRBJ2-5, with 7 bases lining up with TRBD2. The CDR3 sequence is 18 residues long. J lost 4 bases, V lost 5 bases, and 19 bases had no gene match. Germline assignment: CDR1 SEHNR and CDR2 FQNEAQ (reference sequence).

V and J are TRBV28 and TRBJ2-7; 8 bases agree with TRBD1. V was pared by 7 bases and J by 4 bases, with 9 bases of the junction left unmatched. Germline V gene lookup returns CDR1 MDHEN and CDR2 SYDVKM. The CDR3 totals 14 residues. DNA for the CDR3: TGTGCCAGCAACCCGACAGGGGCGTTTTACGAGCAGTACTTC. This codes for CASNPTGAFYEQYF. The variable domain in full, with the rest retrieved from reference TRBV28 and TRBJ2-7, is DVKVTQSSRYLVKRTGEKVFLECVQDMDHENMFWYRQDPGLGLRLIYFSYDVKMKEKGDIPEGYSVSREKKERFSLILESASTNQTSMYLCASNPTGAFYEQYFGPGTRLTVT.

The chain combines TRBV4-2 with TRBJ2-1; TRBD2 matches 10 bases. Per germline, CDR1 LGHNA and CDR2 YNFKEQ. This CDR3 spans 15 amino acids. V gave up 3 bases and J gave up 9 bases; unmatched junction bases: 8. The CDR3 DNA is TGTGCCAGCAGCCAGGCAAGCGGGGGGGGCAGTGAGCAGTTCTTC. Its translation: CASSQASGGGSEQFF.